What follows is one T cell receptor (beta chain) and its context. What it binds is not known. The repertoire was sequenced with immunoSEQ multiplex PCR; TCRdb's copy has only in-frame clones and lacks some. The sample comprises around 33,000 clones, nearly 95% of which are singletons, and around 4.2% rests with the top ten. The germline CDR1 and CDR2 sequences are MNHNY and SVGAGI (reference sequence). This CDR3 comprises 13 residues. V was shortened by 6 bases and J by 1 base, with 7 bases between the two germline ends. The data are from a study of OX40 agonist ivuxolimab in advanced cancers. For the study at large: Ivuxolimab, which is an agonistic anti-OX40 (CD134) antibody, was administered to the patients. In three patients, partial responses were observed, one with hepatocellular carcinoma and two with cutaneous melanoma. Patients treated during dose escalation were battling hepatocellular carcinoma, melanoma, renal cell or head and neck cancer. Study-level findings and limits: The CD4+ and CD8+ T cells in the blood had expanded clonally by week 6 at 0.1 to 3.0 mg/kg.

The source is an adult with an advanced solid tumor such as melanoma, head and neck, liver or kidney cancer. J is TRBJ1-5 and V is TRBV6-6; unclear D gene. The starting material was CD4+ or CD8+ T cells sorted from blood, obtained in a trial of the OX40 agonist ivuxolimab. The CDR3 sequence is CASRDTSNQPQHF. Here the CDR3 DNA reads TGTGCCAGCAGAGACACCAGCAATCAGCCCCAGCATTTT.